Presented here are 29 T cell receptor beta chains from one specimen sequenced in a study of T cells in Graves' hyperthyroidism and ophthalmopathy. The CDR3 regions of TCR beta were amplified from RNA transcripts. A set of HTBI primers served as the primers for a first-round RT-PCR of the TCR CDR3. MiXCR was run by TCRdb on the multiplex PCR reads, yielding one entry per CDR3 protein. The profile shows approximately 610,000 distinct CDR3 sequences, roughly 14% of them singletons. The sample taken for sequencing was blood. Receptors were obtained from a woman in her forties with Graves' ophthalmopathy.

This clonotype came up many times. J is TRBJ1-1 and V is TRBV28; D not certain. Trimming removed 6 bases at V and 1 base at J, with 12 bases between. CDR1 and CDR2 (germline): MDHEN, SYDVKM. The CDR3 runs 14 residues. Written as DNA, the CDR3 is TGTGCCAGCAGGCCCGGATACTCGAACACTGAAGCTTTCTTT. Amino acids: CASRPGYSNTEAFF.

In its sample, this clonotype was seen many times. This chain links TRBV20-1 with TRBJ2-7; maybe TRBD1 (6 bases). Trimming took off 6 bases at V and 0 bases at J, with 15 bases between the two ends. Germline V CDR1 and CDR2: DFQATT, SNEGSKA (reference sequence). The CDR3 runs to 14 residues. The CDR3 protein is CSARTGTTSYEQYF. The DNA for the CDR3 is TGCAGTGCGCGCACCGGGACAACCTCCTACGAGCAGTACTTC.

This clonotype was seen ten or more times. This sequence joins TRBV12-3 or TRBV12-4 and TRBJ1-1, with a tentative D call TRBD1 (6 bases). The germline V and J ends were trimmed by 5 bases and 3 bases, with 13 bases remaining between them. The CDR3 consists of 14 residues. The CDR3 reads CASSTGQTHTEAFF. The CDR3 region has the DNA TGTGCCAGCAGTACCGGACAGACGCACACTGAAGCTTTCTTT.

This chain links TRBV10-2 with TRBJ1-5; D might be TRBD1 (6 bases). The CDR3 has 16 residues. The germline V gene encodes CDR1 WSHSY and CDR2 SAAADI. The ends were cut back, 3 bases at V and 5 bases at J, with 17 bases in the middle. The CDR3 DNA reads TGCGCCAGCAGTGAAGGGGCAGGGGTTTTGCATCAGCCCCAGCATTTT. The encoded protein is CASSEGAGVLHQPQHF.

The V call is TRBV20-1, the J call TRBJ2-2, with D maybe TRBD2 (5 bases). Deletions cut 6 bases from V and 0 bases from J, with 17 bases between. Looked up from germline, CDR1 is DFQATT and CDR2 is SNEGSKA (reference sequence). The CDR3 is 16 amino acids. CDR3 amino acids: CSAPGILQTNTGELFF. The DNA of the CDR3 is TGCAGTGCCCCGGGGATTCTTCAGACGAACACCGGGGAGCTGTTTTTT.

The chain carries TRBV12-3 or TRBV12-4 and TRBJ1-3; TRBD1 aligns across 7 bases. V lost 10 bases, J lost 2 bases, and 5 bases stayed unmatched. This CDR3 contains 13 residues. The CDR3 here is CAISTGAGNTIYF. Here the CDR3 DNA reads TGTGCCATCTCAACAGGGGCTGGAAACACCATATATTTT.

This clonotype was recorded a few times. The genes are TRBV11-2 and TRBJ2-7; 7 nucleotides agree with TRBD2. Germline V CDR1 and CDR2: SGHAT, FQNNGV. V lost 5 bases to trimming and J lost 1 base; unmatched junction nucleotides: 11. This CDR3 region has 16 residues. This CDR3 is CASSPGRTRWSYEQYF. CDR3 DNA: TGTGCCAGCAGCCCCGGTAGGACTAGGTGGTCCTACGAGCAGTACTTC.

In this sample, this clonotype turned up a few times. The chain joins TRBV9 to TRBJ2-7; 7 bases agree with TRBD2. Germline V gives CDR1 SGDLS, CDR2 YYNGEE. The V and J ends lost 2 bases and 0 bases, in that order; junction bases with no gene match: 2. The CDR3 runs to 14 residues. For the CDR3, the DNA is TGTGCCAGCAGCGTTGGACTAGACTCCTACGAGCAGTACTTC. This gives the protein CASSVGLDSYEQYF.

This clonotype showed up many times. V usage is TRBV6-1 and J usage is TRBJ2-7; D tentatively fits TRBD1 or TRBD2 (6 bases each). Germline V gene sequence: CDR1 MNHNS, CDR2 SASEGT. The CDR3 totals 16 residues. V was pared by 6 bases and J by 4 bases, with 22 bases between. CDR3 DNA sequence: TGTGCCAGCAGGGAGGGCGGGACACTCGGGGCATACGAGCAGTACTTC. Protein product: CASREGGTLGAYEQYF.

This chain uses TRBV18 with TRBJ1-2; TRBD1 agrees at 9 bases. V lost 1 base to trimming and J lost 8 bases; unmatched junction nucleotides: 5. Per the germline V gene, CDR1 is KGHSH and CDR2 is LQKENI. The CDR3 length is 14 residues. DNA for the CDR3: TGTGCCAGCTCACCACGGGACAGGGCTGAGGGCTACACCTTC. As protein: CASSPRDRAEGYTF.

Comments on this clonotype: Mismatch with germline at one junction end may stem from a read error. The CDR3 here is CASSVEGQGSEQYF. As DNA, the CDR3 is TGTGCCAGCAGCGTAGAGGGACAGGGCTCCGAGCAGTACTTC. J is TRBJ2-7 and V is TRBV11-2; 9 bases are shared with TRBD1. The CDR3 length is 14 residues. Looked up from germline, CDR1 is SGHAT and CDR2 is FQNNGV.

Many counts were recorded for this clonotype. Germline is not matched at one junction end, which may reflect a read error. CDR3 residues: CASSLFTAYSYGQYF. In nucleotides, the CDR3 is TGTGCCAGCAGCTTATTCACAGCCTACTCCTACGGGCAGTACTTC. The chain carries TRBV7-8 and TRBJ2-7; D gene ambiguous. The CDR3 is 15 residues long. Germline CDR1 is SGHVS and CDR2 is FQNEAQ.

This clonotype was counted many times. The chain has TRBV4-1 and TRBJ2-7; 13 bases are a match to TRBD2. Germline CDR1 MGHRA, CDR2 YSYEKL. V lost 1 base, J lost 6 bases, and 3 bases stayed unmatched. The CDR3 is 15 residues long. The CDR3 reads CASSQGGLAGVEQYF. CDR3 DNA: TGCGCCAGCAGCCAAGGCGGACTAGCGGGAGTCGAGCAGTACTTC.

The sample holds many counts of this clonotype. The chain has TRBV20-1 and TRBJ2-7; D gene ambiguous. This CDR3 contains 13 residues. V lost 7 bases to trimming and J lost 3 bases, with 16 bases between them. CDR1 and CDR2 from the germline V gene are DFQATT and SNEGSKA (reference sequence). The CDR3 DNA is TGCAGTGGTCAGGCAGGCGCCAACTACGAGCAGTACTTC. Translation gives CSGQAGANYEQYF.

This clonotype occurred a few times. The chain uses TRBV30 and TRBJ2-7, with 11 bases lining up with TRBD1. CDR1 and CDR2 (germline): GTSNPN, SVGIG (reference sequence). V was clipped by 6 bases and J by 4 bases; unmatched bases: 2. CDR3 length: 12 amino acids. DNA for the CDR3: TGTGCCTGCGGACAGGGGGCTTACGAGCAGTACTTC. It encodes CACGQGAYEQYF.

The table lists this clonotype with many counts. The chain combines TRBV20-1 with TRBJ2-7; D remains unclear. The CDR3 length is 15 residues. The V end lost 5 bases, the J end lost 2 bases, and 19 bases lay between the germline ends. Germline V gene sequence: CDR1 DFQATT, CDR2 SNEGSKA (reference sequence). The CDR3 DNA reads TGCAGTGCTCAAAACGAGGACGGAAAGACCTACGAGCAGTACTTC. Encoded protein: CSAQNEDGKTYEQYF.

V is TRBV9 and J is TRBJ1-1, with TRBD1 as a possible D gene (5 bases). The CDR3 is 15 amino acids. V was trimmed by 4 bases and J by 8 bases, leaving 21 bases between them. The germline V gene encodes CDR1 SGDLS and CDR2 YYNGEE. CDR3 in amino acids: CASSPMGRSSEEAFF. The CDR3 nucleotides are TGTGCCAGCAGCCCCATGGGGCGTTCTAGCGAGGAAGCTTTCTTT. The entire variable domain, with the rest obtained from reference TRBV9 and TRBJ1-1, is as follows: DSGVTQTPKHLITATGQRVTLRCSPRSGDLSVYWYQQSLDQGLQFLIQYYNGEERAKGNILERFSAQQFPDLHSELNLSSLELGDSALYFCASSPMGRSSEEAFFGQGTRLTVV.

This clonotype occurred many times. V usage is TRBV10-3 and J usage is TRBJ1-1; maybe TRBD1 (5 bases). The germline V gene encodes CDR1 ENHRY and CDR2 SYGVKD. This CDR3 contains 13 residues. V was clipped by 6 bases and J by 4 bases, with 12 bases between them. The CDR3 coding sequence is TGTGCCATCAGGGCAGGGTTAGGCACTGAAGCTTTCTTT. Its translation is CAIRAGLGTEAFF.

J is TRBJ2-7 and V is TRBV4-1, with 9 bases that match TRBD1. Germline CDR1 reads MGHRA; CDR2 reads YSYEKL. This CDR3 spans 15 amino acids. V lost 4 bases, J lost 4 bases, and 8 bases stayed unmatched. The CDR3 nucleotides are TGCGCCAGCAGCCCAGGCTGGACAGGGGAATACGAGCAGTACTTC. Protein product: CASSPGWTGEYEQYF.

This clonotype was seen many times. This rearrangement joins TRBV27 to TRBJ1-2; maybe TRBD1 (5 bases). The germline V and J ends were trimmed by 3 bases and 5 bases, with 19 bases remaining between them. This CDR3 comprises 16 residues. CDR1 is MNHEY and CDR2 is SMNVEV in the germline V gene (reference sequence). CDR3 in amino acids: CASSFRRQTLGYGYTF. As DNA, the CDR3 is TGTGCCAGCAGTTTCCGCCGACAGACCCTAGGGTATGGCTACACCTTC.

This clonotype has at least ten counts. This chain's CDR3 is CASSPLSGRNQETQYF. CDR3 sequence (DNA): TGTGCCAGCAGTCCCCTTAGCGGGAGAAACCAAGAGACCCAGTACTTC. The chain carries TRBV6-5 and TRBJ2-5; TRBD2 agrees at 9 bases. The CDR3 consists of 16 residues. V dropped 5 bases and J dropped 0; count of bases not matched to a gene: 7. CDR1 and CDR2 from the germline V gene are MNHEY and SVGAGI.

The chain couples TRBV28 to TRBJ2-5; D call uncertain. V lost 5 bases, J lost 4 bases, and 11 bases lay in between. Germline assignment: CDR1 MDHEN and CDR2 SYDVKM. CDR3 length equals 13 residues. The CDR3 bases are TGTGCCAGCAGTGTCCCCGGTCGAGAGACCCAGTACTTC. It is translated as CASSVPGRETQYF.

This clonotype was picked up many times. This rearrangement joins TRBV28 to TRBJ1-5; D is unresolved. The ends were cut back, 2 bases at V and 0 bases at J, with 11 bases in the middle. In germline, CDR1 is MDHEN, CDR2 SYDVKM. The CDR3 is 16 residues long. CDR3 in DNA: TGTGCCAGCAGTTTAACTGAGACATATAGCAATCAGCCCCAGCATTTT. It codes for CASSLTETYSNQPQHF.

For the CDR3, the DNA is TGTGCCAGCAGCAATTTAGCGGGGGCGGGGGAGCAGTACTTC. This gives the protein CASSNLAGAGEQYF. The chain couples TRBV27 to TRBJ2-7, with TRBD2 identical over 9 bases. Germline values: CDR1 MNHEY, CDR2 SMNVEV (reference sequence). Losses at the gene ends were 6 bases for V and 7 bases for J; bases not matched to a gene: 10. The CDR3 covers 14 residues.

A note on this clonotype: Being one base from a much bigger clone, this may be a read error. The rearrangement uses TRBV28 and TRBJ1-2; D may be TRBD1 (5 bases). The CDR3 loop spans 18 amino acids. Per the germline V gene, CDR1 is MDHEN and CDR2 is SYDVKM. The V end lost 2 bases, the J end lost 2 bases, and 21 bases lay between the germline ends. The CDR3 sequence: CASSLVVTSGRGNYGYTF. In DNA, the CDR3 is TGTGCCAGCAGTTTAGTAGTTACTTCGGGGAGGGGAAACTATGGCTACACCTTC.

CDR3 region: CASSQDPPGLAKNIQYF. CDR3 nucleotides: TGCGCCAGCAGCCAAGATCCCCCAGGTCTAGCCAAAAACATTCAGTACTTC. The chain employs TRBV4-1 and TRBJ2-4, with D hard to call. The V end lost 0 bases, the J end lost 0 bases, and 12 bases lay between the germline ends. The germline gives CDR1 MGHRA, CDR2 YSYEKL. CDR3 length: 17 residues.

This clonotype was detected many times. V usage is TRBV10-3 and J usage is TRBJ2-7; a weak D match, TRBD1 (5 bases). Germline V lookup: CDR1 ENHRY, CDR2 SYGVKD. There are 12 residues in the CDR3. V lost 6 bases and J 4 bases, leaving 10 bases between the germline ends. The CDR3 DNA sequence: TGTGCCATCAGCGGGCAGGGTTACGAGCAGTACTTC. Its translation is CAISGQGYEQYF.

Sample share makes this clonotype large. The chain has TRBV28 and TRBJ2-5, with D unresolved. CDR3 length: 14 amino acids. Trimming pared 4 bases from V and 4 bases from J, leaving 13 bases between. The germline CDR1 and CDR2 sequences are MDHEN and SYDVKM. The CDR3 spells CASSSTAYGETQYF. The CDR3 region has the DNA TGTGCCAGCAGTTCGACGGCCTATGGAGAGACCCAGTACTTC.

V usage is TRBV6-5 and J usage is TRBJ2-2; no firm D call. V lost 2 bases and J 1 base, leaving 11 bases between the germline ends. In germline, CDR1 is MNHEY, CDR2 SVGAGI. The CDR3 totals 16 residues. The CDR3 region is CASSYNGWLNTGELFF. In nucleotides, the CDR3 is TGTGCCAGCAGTTACAATGGCTGGTTGAACACCGGGGAGCTGTTTTTT.